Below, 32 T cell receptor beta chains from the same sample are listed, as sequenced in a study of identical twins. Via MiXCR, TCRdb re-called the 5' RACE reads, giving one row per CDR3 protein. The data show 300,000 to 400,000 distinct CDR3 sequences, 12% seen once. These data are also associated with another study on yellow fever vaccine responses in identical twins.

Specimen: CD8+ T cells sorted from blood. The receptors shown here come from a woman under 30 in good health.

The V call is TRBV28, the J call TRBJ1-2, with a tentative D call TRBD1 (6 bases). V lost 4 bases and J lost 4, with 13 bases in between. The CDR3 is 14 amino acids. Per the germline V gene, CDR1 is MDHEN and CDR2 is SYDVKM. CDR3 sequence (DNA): TGTGCCAGCAGTTCGGATCAGGGGACCTATGGCTACACCTTC. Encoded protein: CASSSDQGTYGYTF.

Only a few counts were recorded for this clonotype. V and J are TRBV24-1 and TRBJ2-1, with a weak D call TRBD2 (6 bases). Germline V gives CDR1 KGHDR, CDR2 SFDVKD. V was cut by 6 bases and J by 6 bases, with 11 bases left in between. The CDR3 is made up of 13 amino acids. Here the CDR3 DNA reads TGTGCCACCAGTCTTAGCGGCAGCAATGAGCAGTTCTTC. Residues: CATSLSGSNEQFF.

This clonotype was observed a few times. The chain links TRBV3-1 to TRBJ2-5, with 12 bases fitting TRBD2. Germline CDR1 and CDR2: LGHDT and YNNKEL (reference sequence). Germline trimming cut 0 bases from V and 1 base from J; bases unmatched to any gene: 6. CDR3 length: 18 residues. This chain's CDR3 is CASSQDLASGGAQETQYF. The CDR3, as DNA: TGTGCCAGCAGCCAAGATTTGGCTAGCGGGGGGGCCCAAGAGACCCAGTACTTC.

In DNA, the CDR3 is TGTGCCAGCAGTACGGTTCGGGTTGATACGCAGTATTTT. Translated: CASSTVRVDTQYF. The chain carries TRBV6-2 or TRBV6-3 and TRBJ2-3; no definite D call. The V end was cut by 5 bases, the J end by 6 bases, with 12 bases between. Germline CDR1 reads MNHEY; CDR2 reads SVGEGT. The CDR3 spans 13 residues.

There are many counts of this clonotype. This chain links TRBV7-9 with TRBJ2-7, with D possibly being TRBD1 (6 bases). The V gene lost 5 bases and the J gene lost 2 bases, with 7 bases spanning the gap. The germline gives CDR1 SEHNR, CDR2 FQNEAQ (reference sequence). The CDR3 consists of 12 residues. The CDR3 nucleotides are TGTGCCAGCAGCGACAGGACCTACGAGCAGTACTTC. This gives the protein CASSDRTYEQYF.

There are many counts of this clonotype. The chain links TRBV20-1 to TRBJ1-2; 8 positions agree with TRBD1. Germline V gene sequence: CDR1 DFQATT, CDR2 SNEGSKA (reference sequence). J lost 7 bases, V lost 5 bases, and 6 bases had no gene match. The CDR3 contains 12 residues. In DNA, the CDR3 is TGCAGTGCTCCTTGGACAGGGACTGGCTACACCTTC. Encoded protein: CSAPWTGTGYTF.

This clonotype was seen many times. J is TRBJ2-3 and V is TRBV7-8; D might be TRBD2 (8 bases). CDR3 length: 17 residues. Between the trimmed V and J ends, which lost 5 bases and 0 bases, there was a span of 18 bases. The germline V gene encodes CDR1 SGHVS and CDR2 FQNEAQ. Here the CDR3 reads CASSRKGGGRSTDTQYF. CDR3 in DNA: TGTGCCAGCAGCCGTAAAGGGGGCGGGAGGAGCACAGATACGCAGTATTTT.

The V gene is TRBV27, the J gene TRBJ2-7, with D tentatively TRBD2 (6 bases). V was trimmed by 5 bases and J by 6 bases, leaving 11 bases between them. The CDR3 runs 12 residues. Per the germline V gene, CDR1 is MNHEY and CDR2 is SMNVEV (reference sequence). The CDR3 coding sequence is TGTGCCAGCAGTACACCCGGGGGCGAGCAGTACTTC. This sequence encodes CASSTPGGEQYF.

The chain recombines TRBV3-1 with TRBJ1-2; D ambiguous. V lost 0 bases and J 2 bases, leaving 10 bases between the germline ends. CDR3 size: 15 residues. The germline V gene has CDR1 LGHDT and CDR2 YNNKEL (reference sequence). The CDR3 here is CASSQDFGGNYGYTF. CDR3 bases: TGTGCCAGCAGCCAAGATTTTGGCGGGAACTATGGCTACACCTTC.

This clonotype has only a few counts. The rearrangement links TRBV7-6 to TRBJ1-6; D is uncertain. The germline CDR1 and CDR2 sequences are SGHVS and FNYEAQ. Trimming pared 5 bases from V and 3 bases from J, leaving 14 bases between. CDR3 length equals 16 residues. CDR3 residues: CASSEGPEGYNSPLHF. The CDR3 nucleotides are TGTGCCAGCAGCGAAGGGCCGGAGGGCTATAATTCACCCCTCCACTTT.

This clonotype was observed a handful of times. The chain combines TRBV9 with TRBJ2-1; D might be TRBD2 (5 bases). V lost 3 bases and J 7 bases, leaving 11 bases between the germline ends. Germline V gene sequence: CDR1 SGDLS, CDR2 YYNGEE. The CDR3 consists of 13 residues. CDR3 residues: CASSGGERNEQFF. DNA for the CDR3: TGTGCCAGCAGCGGGGGAGAGAGGAATGAGCAGTTCTTC.

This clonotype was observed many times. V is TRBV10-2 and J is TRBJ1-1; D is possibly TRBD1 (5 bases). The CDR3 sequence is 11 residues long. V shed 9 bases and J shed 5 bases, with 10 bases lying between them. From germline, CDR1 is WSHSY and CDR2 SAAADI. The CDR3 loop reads CASRAGTEAFF. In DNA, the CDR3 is TGCGCCAGTCGCGCAGGGACTGAAGCTTTCTTT.

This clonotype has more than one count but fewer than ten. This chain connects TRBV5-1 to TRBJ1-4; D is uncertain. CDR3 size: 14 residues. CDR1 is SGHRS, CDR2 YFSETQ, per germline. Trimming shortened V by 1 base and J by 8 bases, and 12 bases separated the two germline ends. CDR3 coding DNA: TGCGCCAGCAGCTTGAGTTCAGGAGACGAAAAACTGTTTTTT. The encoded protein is CASSLSSGDEKLFF.

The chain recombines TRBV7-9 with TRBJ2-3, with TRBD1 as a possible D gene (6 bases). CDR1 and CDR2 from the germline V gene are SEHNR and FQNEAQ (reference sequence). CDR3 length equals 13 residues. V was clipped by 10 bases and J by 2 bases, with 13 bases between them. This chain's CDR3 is CAIPGQITDTQYF. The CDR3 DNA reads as TGTGCCATCCCCGGACAGATCACAGATACGCAGTATTTT. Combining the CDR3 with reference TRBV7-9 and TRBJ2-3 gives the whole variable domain DTGVSQNPRHKITKRGQNVTFRCDPISEHNRLYWYRQTLGQGPEFLTYFQNEAQLEKSRLLSDRFSAERPKGSFSTLEIQRTEQGDSAMYLCAIPGQITDTQYFGPGTRLTVL.

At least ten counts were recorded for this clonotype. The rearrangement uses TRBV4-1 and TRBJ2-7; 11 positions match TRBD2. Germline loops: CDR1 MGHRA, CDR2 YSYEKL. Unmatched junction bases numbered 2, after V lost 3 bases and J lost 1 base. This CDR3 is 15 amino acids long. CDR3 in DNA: TGCGCCAGCAGCCACCGACTAGCGGGATCCTACGAGCAGTACTTC. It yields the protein CASSHRLAGSYEQYF.

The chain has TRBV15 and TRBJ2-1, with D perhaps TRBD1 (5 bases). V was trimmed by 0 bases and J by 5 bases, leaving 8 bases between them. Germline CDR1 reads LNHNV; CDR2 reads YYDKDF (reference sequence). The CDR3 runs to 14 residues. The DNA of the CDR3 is TGTGCCACCAGCAGAGAAGACAGAGACAATGAGCAGTTCTTC. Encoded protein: CATSREDRDNEQFF.

CDR3 sequence reads: CATSSQWTSPEAFF. CDR3 coding DNA: TGTGCCACCAGCTCGCAGTGGACATCGCCTGAAGCTTTCTTT. The chain uses TRBV15 and TRBJ1-1; D perhaps matches TRBD1 (5 bases). Trimming left V 5 bases short and J 6 bases short, with 16 bases between. The CDR3 has 14 amino acids. Germline CDR1 LNHNV, CDR2 YYDKDF (reference sequence).

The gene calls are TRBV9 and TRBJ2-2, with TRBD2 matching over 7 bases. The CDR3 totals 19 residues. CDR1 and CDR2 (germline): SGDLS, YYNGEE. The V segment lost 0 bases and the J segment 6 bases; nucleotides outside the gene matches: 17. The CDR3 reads CASSVVVSGRAEEPGELFF. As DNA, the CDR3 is TGTGCCAGCAGCGTAGTAGTATCGGGGAGGGCCGAAGAACCCGGGGAGCTGTTTTTT.

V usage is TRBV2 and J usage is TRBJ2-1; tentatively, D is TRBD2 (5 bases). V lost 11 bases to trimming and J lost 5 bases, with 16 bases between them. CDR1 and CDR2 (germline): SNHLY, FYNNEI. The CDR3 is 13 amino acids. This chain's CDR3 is CALRFGENNEQFF. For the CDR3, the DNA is TGTGCCCTAAGGTTCGGGGAGAACAATGAGCAGTTCTTC.

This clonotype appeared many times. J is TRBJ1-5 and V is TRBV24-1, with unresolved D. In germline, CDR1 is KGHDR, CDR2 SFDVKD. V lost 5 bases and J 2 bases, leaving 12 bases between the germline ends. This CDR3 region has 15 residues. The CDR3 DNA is TGTGCCACCAGTGGTTTCGGGATTTGCAATCAGCCCCAGCATTTT. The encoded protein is CATSGFGICNQPQHF.

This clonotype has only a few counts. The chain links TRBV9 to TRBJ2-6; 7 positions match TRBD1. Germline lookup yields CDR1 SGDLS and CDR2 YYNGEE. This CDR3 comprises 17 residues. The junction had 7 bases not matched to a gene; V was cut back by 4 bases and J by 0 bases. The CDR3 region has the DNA TGTGCCAGCAGCAACTGGGACAGAGGCTCTGGGGCCAACGTCCTGACTTTC. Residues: CASSNWDRGSGANVLTF.

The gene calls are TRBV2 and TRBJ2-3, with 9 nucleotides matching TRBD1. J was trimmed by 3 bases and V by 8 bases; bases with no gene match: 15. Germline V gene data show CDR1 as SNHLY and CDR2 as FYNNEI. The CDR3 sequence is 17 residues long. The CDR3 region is CASPSGWGQGSTDTQYF. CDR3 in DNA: TGTGCCAGCCCTTCGGGGTGGGGACAGGGATCGACAGATACGCAGTATTTT.

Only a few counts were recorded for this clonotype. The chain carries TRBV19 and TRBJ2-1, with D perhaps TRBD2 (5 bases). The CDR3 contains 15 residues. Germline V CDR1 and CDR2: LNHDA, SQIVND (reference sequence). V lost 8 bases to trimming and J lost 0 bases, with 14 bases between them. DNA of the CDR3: TGTGCCAGTCTTGGGGAGCATTTCTCCTACAATGAGCAGTTCTTC. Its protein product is CASLGEHFSYNEQFF. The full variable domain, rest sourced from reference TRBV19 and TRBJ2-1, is DGGITQSPKYLFRKEGQNVTLSCEQNLNHDAMYWYRQDPGQGLRLIYYSQIVNDFQKGDIAEGYSVSREKKESFPLTVTSAQKNPTAFYLCASLGEHFSYNEQFFGPGTRLTVL.

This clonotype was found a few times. The CDR3 DNA sequence: TGTGCCAGCAGCTCCGGACTAGCGGGAGCTGGTGAGCAGTTCTTC. Its translation is CASSSGLAGAGEQFF. The chain uses TRBV13 and TRBJ2-1; 13 bases are a match to TRBD2. This CDR3 is 15 amino acids long. The V gene end was trimmed by 4 bases and the J gene end by 9 bases; junction bases not matched to a gene: 6. Germline V CDR1 and CDR2: PRHDT, FYEKMQ (reference sequence).

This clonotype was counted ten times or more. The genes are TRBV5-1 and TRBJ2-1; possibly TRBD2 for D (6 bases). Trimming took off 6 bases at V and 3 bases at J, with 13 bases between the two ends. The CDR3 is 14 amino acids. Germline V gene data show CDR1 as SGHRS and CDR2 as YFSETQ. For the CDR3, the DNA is TGCGCCAGCAACCCGGAGGGTTTCTACAATGAGCAGTTCTTC. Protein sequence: CASNPEGFYNEQFF.

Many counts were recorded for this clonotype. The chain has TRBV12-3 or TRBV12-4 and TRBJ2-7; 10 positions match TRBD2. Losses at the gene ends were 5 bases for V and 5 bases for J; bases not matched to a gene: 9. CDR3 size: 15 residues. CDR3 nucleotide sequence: TGTGCCAGCAGTACCGAGCGGGAGGGTTCCCACGAGCAGTACTTC. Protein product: CASSTEREGSHEQYF.

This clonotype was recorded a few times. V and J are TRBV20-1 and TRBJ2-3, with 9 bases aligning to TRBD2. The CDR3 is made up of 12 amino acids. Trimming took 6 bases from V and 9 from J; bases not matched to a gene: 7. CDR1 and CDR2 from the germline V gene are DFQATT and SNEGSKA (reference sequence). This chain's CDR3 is CSAPLAGKTQYF. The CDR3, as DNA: TGCAGTGCGCCCCTAGCGGGAAAGACGCAGTATTTT.

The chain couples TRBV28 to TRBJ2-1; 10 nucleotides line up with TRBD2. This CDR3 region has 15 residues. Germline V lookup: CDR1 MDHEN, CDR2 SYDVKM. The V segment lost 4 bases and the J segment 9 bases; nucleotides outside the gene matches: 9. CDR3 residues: CASSSGTSVGFEQFF. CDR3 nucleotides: TGTGCCAGCAGTTCGGGGACTAGCGTTGGGTTTGAGCAGTTCTTC.

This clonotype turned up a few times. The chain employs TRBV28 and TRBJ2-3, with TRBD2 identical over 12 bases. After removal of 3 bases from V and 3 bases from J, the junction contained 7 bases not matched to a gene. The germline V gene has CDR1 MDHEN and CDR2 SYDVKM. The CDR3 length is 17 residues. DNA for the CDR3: TGTGCCAGCAGTTTGCCCACTAGCGGGGGGTGGACAGATACGCAGTATTTT. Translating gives CASSLPTSGGWTDTQYF.

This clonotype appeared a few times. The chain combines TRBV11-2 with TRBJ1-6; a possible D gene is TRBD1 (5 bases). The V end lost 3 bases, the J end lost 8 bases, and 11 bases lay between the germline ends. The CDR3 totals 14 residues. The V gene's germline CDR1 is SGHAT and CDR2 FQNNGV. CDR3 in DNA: TGTGCCAGCAGCTTCAGGGTACAGGATTCACCCCTCCACTTT. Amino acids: CASSFRVQDSPLHF.

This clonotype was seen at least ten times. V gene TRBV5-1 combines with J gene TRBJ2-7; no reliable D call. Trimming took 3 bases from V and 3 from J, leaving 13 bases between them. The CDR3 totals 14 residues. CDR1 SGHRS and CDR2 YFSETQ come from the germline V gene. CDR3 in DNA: TGCGCCAGCAGCTCCCCGGGTCGAGACTACGAGCAGTACTTC. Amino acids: CASSSPGRDYEQYF.

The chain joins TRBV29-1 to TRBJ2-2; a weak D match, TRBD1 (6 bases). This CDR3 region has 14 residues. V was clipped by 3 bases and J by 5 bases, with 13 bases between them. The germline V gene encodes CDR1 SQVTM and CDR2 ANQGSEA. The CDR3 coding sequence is TGCAGCGTTGAGTGGGGAAGGGGGACCGGGGAGCTGTTTTTT. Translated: CSVEWGRGTGELFF.